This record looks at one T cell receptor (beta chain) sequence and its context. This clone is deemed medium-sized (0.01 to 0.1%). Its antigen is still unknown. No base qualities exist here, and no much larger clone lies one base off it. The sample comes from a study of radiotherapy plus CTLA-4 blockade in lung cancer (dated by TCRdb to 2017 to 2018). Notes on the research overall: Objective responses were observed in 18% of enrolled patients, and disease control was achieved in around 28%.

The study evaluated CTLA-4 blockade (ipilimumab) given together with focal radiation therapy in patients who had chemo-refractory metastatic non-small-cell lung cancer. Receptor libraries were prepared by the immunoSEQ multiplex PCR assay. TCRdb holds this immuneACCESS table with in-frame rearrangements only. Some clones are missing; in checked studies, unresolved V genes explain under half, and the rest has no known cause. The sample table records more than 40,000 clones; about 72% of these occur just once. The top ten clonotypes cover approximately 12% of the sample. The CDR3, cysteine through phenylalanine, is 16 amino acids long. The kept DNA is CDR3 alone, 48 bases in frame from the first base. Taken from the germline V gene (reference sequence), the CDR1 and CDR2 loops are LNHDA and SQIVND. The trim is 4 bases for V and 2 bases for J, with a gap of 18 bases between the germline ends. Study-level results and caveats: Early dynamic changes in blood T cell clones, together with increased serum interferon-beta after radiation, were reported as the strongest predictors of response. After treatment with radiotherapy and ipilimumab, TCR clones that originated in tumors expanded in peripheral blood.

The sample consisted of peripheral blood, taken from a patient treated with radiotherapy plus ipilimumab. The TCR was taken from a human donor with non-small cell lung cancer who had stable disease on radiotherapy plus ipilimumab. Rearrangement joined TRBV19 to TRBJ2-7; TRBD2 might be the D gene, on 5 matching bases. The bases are TGTGCCAGTAGTACCGGGGAGACTTATACGGCCTACGAGCAGTACTTC. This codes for CASSTGETYTAYEQYF.